This entry lists 3 T cell receptor beta chains sequenced from one sample in a study of T cell clones after liver transplantation. The table came from immunoSEQ multiplex PCR; TCRdb's copy has only in-frame clones and leaves some out. Among some 15,000 clones listed, around 82% were seen once. Source: CD8+ T cells from blood, taken approximately 45 months after liver transplant. The receptor set was obtained from a human patient who received a liver transplant. Some T cells here may be from the graft donor.

This clone was counted only a few times. V usage is TRBV2 and J usage is TRBJ1-1; 11 bases agree with TRBD1. The ends lost 4 bases at V and 3 bases at J; junction bases unmatched: 1. CDR1 is SNHLY, CDR2 FYNNEI, per germline. The CDR3 is 14 residues long. The CDR3 spells CASSGGQGDTEAFF. The CDR3 DNA reads as TGTGCCAGCAGTGGGGGACAGGGGGACACTGAAGCTTTCTTT.

The gene calls are TRBV27 and TRBJ2-1; 10 nucleotides agree with TRBD2. The CDR3 is 17 amino acids. Germline-derived CDR1 and CDR2 are MNHEY and SMNVEV (reference sequence). Trimming at V came to 4 bases and at J to 0 bases, leaving 6 bases not matched to a gene. The CDR3 reads CASSYSSGSSSYNEQFF. In DNA, the CDR3 is TGTGCCAGCAGTTACTCTAGCGGGAGTAGCTCCTACAATGAGCAGTTCTTC.

The rearrangement links TRBV9 to TRBJ1-1; 8 positions agree with TRBD1. J lost 8 bases, V lost 3 bases, and 6 bases had no gene match. The CDR3 extends over 13 amino acids. In germline, CDR1 is SGDLS, CDR2 YYNGEE. The CDR3 reads CASSGSRDREAFF. The CDR3 nucleotides read TGTGCCAGCAGCGGATCCCGGGACAGGGAAGCTTTCTTT.